This T cell receptor beta chain was observed in a study of blood T cell repertoires in COVID-19. Sequenced by immunoSEQ multiplex PCR; TCRdb stores in-frame clones only, minus some. This table has about 230,000 clones, roughly 84% appearing once. Germline V gives CDR1 KGHDR, CDR2 SFDVKD. The CDR3 runs 15 residues. After removal of 3 bases from V and 4 bases from J, the junction contained 3 bases not matched to a gene. What was sequenced was peripheral blood. The gene calls are TRBV24-1 and TRBJ2-1; 9 nucleotides match TRBD1. This receptor was identified in a woman aged 80 or over with active or convalescent COVID-19. CDR3 protein: CATSDPGQGYNEQFF. CDR3 coding DNA: TGTGCCACCAGTGATCCGGGACAGGGATACAATGAGCAGTTCTTC.